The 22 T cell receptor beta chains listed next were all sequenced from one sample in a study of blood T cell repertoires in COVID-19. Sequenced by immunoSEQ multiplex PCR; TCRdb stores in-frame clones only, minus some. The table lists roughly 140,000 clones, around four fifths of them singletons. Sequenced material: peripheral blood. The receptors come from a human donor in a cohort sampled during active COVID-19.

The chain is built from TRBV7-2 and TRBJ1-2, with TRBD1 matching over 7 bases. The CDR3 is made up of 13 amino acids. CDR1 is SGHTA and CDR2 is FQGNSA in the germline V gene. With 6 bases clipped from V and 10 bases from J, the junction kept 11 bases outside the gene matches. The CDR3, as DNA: TGTGCCAGCAGAGACACAGGGGAGTCCGACTACACCTTC. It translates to CASRDTGESDYTF.

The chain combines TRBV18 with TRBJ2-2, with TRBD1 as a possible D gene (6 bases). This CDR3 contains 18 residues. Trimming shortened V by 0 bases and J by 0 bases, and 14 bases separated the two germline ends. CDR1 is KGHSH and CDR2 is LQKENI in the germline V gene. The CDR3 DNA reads TGTGCCAGCTCACCACCGGGACACTTGTCCTCGAACACCGGGGAGCTGTTTTTT. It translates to CASSPPGHLSSNTGELFF.

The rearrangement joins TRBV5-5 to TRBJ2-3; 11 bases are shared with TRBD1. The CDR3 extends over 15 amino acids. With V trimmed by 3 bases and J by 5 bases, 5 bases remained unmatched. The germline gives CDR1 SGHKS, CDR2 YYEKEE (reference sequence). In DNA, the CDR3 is TGTGCCAGCAGCTCCGGGACAGGGGGTGTAGATACGCAGTATTTT. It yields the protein CASSSGTGGVDTQYF.

CDR3 protein: CASSRGGGGYTF. The CDR3 DNA reads TGTGCCAGCAGCCGCGGCGGGGGCGGCTACACCTTC. The chain couples TRBV11-3 to TRBJ1-2, with D perhaps matching TRBD1 (6 bases). Germline V gene lookup returns CDR1 SGHNT and CDR2 YENEEA. CDR3 length: 12 residues. Trimming took off 5 bases at V and 8 bases at J, with 12 bases between the two ends.

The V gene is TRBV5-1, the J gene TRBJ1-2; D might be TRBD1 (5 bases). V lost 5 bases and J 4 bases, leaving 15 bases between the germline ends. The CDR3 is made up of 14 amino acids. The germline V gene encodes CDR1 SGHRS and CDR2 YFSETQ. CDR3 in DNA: TGCGCCAGCAGTAACGACAGACCTATCTATGGCTACACCTTC. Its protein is CASSNDRPIYGYTF.

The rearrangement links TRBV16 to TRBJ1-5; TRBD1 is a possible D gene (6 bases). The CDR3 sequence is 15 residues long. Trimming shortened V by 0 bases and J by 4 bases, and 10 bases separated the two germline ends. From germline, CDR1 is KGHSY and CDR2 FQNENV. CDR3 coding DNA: TGTGCCAGCAGCCAATCGGACAGAGGGAATCAGCCCCAGCATTTT. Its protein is CASSQSDRGNQPQHF. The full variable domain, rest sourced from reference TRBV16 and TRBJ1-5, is GEEVAQTPKHLVRGEGQKAKLYCAPIKGHSYVFWYQQVLKNEFKFLISFQNENVFDETGMPKERFSAKCLPNSPCSLEIQATKLEDSAVYFCASSQSDRGNQPQHFGDGTRLSIL.

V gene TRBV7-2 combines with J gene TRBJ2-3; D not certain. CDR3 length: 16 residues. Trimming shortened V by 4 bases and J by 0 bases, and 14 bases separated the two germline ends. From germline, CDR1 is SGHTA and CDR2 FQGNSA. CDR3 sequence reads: CASSSPFYRSTDTQYF. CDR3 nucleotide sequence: TGTGCCAGCAGCTCCCCATTCTACCGGAGCACAGATACGCAGTATTTT.

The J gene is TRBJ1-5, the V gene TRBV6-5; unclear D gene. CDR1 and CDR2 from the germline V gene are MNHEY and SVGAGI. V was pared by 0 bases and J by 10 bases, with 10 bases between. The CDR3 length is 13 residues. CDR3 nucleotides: TGTGCCAGCAGTTACTCGCCAGGACTCCCCCAGCATTTT. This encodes CASSYSPGLPQHF.

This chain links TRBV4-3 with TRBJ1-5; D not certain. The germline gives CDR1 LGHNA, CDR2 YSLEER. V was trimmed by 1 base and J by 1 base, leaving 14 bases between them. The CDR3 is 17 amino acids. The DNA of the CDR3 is TGCGCCAGCAGCCAAGCTCCCCTAGGCAGCAGCAATCAGCCCCAGCATTTT. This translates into CASSQAPLGSSNQPQHF.

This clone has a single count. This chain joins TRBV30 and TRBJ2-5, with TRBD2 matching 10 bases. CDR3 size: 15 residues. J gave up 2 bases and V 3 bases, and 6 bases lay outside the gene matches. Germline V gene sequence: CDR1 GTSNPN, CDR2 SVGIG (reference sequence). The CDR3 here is CAWRRSGGAQETQYF. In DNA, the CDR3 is TGTGCCTGGAGGAGGAGCGGGGGGGCGCAAGAGACCCAGTACTTC. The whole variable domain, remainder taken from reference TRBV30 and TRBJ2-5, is SQTIHQWPATLVQPVGSPLSLECTVEGTSNPNLYWYRQAAGRGLQLLFYSVGIGQISSEVPQNLSASRPQDRQFILSSKKLLLSDSGFYLCAWRRSGGAQETQYFGPGTRLLVL.

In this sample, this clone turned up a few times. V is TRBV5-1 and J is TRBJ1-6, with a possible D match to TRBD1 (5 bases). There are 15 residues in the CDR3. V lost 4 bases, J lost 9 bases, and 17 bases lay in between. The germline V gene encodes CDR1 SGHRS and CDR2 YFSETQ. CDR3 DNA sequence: TGCGCCAGCAGCACCGACAGATCTGAAGGTTCACCCCTCCACTTT. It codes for CASSTDRSEGSPLHF.

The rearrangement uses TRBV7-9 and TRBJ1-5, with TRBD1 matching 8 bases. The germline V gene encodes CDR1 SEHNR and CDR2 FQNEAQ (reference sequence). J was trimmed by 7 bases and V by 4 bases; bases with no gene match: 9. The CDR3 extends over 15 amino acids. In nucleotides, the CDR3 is TGTGCCAGCAGCTCAACCGGACAGGGAGGACAGCCCCAGCATTTT. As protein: CASSSTGQGGQPQHF. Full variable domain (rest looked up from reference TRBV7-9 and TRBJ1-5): DTGVSQNPRHKITKRGQNVTFRCDPISEHNRLYWYRQTLGQGPEFLTYFQNEAQLEKSRLLSDRFSAERPKGSFSTLEIQRTEQGDSAMYLCASSSTGQGGQPQHFGDGTRLSIL.

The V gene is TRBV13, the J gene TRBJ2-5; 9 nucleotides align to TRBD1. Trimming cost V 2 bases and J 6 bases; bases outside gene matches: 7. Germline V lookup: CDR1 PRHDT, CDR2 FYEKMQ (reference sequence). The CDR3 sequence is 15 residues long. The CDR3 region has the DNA TGTGCCAGCAGCTTAAGGCGGGACAGGGAAAAGACCCAGTACTTC. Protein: CASSLRRDREKTQYF.

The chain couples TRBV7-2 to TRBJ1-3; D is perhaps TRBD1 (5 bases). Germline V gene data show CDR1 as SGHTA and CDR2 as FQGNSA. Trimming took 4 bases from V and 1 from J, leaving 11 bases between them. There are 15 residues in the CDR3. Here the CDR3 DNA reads TGTGCCAGCAGCTCAGACAGAGAGTCTGGAAACACCATATATTTT. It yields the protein CASSSDRESGNTIYF.

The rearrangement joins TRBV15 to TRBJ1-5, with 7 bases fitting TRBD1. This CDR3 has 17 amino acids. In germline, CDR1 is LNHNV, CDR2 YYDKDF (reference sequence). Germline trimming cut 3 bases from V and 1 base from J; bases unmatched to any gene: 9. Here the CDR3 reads CATSRGDRAESNQPQHF. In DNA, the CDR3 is TGTGCCACCAGCAGGGGAGACAGGGCGGAGAGCAATCAGCCCCAGCATTTT.

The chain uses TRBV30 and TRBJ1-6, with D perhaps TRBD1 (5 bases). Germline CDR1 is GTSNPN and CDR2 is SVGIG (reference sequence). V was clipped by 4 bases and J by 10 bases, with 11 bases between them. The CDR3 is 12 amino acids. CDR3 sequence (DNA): TGTGCCTGGACCTCGGGGGGGTCACCCCTCCACTTT. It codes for CAWTSGGSPLHF. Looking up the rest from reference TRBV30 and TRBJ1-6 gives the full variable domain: SQTIHQWPATLVQPVGSPLSLECTVEGTSNPNLYWYRQAAGRGLQLLFYSVGIGQISSEVPQNLSASRPQDRQFILSSKKLLLSDSGFYLCAWTSGGSPLHFGNGTRLTVT.

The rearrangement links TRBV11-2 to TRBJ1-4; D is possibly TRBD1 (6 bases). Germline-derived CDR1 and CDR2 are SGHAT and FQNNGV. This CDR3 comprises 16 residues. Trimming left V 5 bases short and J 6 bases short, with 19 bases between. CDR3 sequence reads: CASSVLGTSGHEKLFF. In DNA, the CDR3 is TGTGCCAGCAGCGTACTCGGGACATCTGGTCATGAAAAACTGTTTTTT.

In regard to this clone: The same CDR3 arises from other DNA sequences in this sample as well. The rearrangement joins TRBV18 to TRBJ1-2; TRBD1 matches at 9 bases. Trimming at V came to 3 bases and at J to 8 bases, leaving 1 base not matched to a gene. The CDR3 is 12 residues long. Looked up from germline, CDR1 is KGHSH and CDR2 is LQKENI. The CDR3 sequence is CASSPGQGGYTF. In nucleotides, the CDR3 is TGTGCCAGCTCACCCGGACAGGGGGGCTACACCTTC.

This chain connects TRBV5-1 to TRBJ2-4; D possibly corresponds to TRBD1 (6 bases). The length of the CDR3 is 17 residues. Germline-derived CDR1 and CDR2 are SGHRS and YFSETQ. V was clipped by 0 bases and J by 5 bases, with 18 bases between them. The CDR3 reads CASSLVGTRGGQNIQYF. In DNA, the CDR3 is TGCGCCAGCAGCTTGGTGGGCACCCGAGGGGGTCAAAACATTCAGTACTTC.

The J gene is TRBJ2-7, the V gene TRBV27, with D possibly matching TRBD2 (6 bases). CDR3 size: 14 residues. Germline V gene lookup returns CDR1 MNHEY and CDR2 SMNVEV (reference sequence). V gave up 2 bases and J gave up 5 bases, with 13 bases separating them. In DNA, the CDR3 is TGTGCCAGCAGTTTAGGGGACTCCCGTCACGAGCAGTACTTC. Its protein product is CASSLGDSRHEQYF.

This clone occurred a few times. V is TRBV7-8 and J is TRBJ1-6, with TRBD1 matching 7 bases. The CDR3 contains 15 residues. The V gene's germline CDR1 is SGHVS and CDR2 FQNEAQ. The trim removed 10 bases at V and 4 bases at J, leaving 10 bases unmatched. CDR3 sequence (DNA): TGTGCCACAGGGGGGACACCGGCGTATAATTCACCCCTCCACTTT. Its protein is CATGGTPAYNSPLHF. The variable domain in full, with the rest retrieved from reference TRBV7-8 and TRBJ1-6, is GAGVSQSPRYKVAKRGQDVALRCDPISGHVSLFWYQQALGQGPEFLTYFQNEAQLDKSGLPSDRFFAERPEGSVSTLKIQRTQQEDSAVYLCATGGTPAYNSPLHFGNGTRLTVT.

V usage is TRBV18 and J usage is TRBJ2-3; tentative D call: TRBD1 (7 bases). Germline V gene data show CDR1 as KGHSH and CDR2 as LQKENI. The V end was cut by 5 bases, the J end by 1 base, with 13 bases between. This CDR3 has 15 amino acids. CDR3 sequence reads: CASSFGGGRTDTQYF. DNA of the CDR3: TGTGCCAGCTCATTCGGAGGGGGCCGCACAGATACGCAGTATTTT. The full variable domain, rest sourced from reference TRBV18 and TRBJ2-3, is NAGVMQNPRHLVRRRGQEARLRCSPMKGHSHVYWYRQLPEEGLKFMVYLQKENIIDESGMPKERFSAEFPKEGPSILRIQQVVRGDSAAYFCASSFGGGRTDTQYFGPGTRLTVL.